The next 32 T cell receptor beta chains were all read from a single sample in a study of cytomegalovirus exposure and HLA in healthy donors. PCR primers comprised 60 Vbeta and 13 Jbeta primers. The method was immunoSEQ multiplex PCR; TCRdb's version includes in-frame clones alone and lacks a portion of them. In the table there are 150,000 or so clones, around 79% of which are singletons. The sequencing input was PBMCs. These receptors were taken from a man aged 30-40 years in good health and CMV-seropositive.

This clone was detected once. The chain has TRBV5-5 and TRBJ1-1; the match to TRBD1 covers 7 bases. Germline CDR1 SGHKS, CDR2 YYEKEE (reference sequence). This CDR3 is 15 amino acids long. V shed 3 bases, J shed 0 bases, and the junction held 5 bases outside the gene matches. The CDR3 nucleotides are TGTGCCAGCAGCTCCCTACAGGGGATGAACACTGAAGCTTTCTTT. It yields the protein CASSSLQGMNTEAFF.

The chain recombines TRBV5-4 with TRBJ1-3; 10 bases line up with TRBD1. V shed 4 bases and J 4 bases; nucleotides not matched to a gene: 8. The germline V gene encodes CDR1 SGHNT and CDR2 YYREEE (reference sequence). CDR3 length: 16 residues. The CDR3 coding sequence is TGTGCCAGCAGCACCCGGGACAGGGGTGCAGGAAACACCATATATTTT. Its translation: CASSTRDRGAGNTIYF.

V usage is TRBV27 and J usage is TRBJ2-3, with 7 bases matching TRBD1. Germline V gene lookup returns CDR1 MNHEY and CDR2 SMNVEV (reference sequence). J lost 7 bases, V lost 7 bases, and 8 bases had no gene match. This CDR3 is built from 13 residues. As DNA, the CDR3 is TGTGCCAGCAACCCGACAGGGACAAATACGCAGTATTTT. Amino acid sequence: CASNPTGTNTQYF.

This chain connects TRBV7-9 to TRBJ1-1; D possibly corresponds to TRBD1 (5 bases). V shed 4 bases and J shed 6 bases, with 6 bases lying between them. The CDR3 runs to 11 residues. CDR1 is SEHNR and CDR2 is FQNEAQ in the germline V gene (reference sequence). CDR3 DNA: TGTGCCAGCAGCTCGGGGGCTGAAGCTTTCTTT. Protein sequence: CASSSGAEAFF.

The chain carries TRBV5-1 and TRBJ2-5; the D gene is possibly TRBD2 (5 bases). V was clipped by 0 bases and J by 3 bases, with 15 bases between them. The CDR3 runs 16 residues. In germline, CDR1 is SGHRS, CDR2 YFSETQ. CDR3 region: CASSLVGDKTKETQYF. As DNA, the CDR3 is TGCGCCAGCAGCTTGGTGGGAGACAAAACAAAAGAGACCCAGTACTTC. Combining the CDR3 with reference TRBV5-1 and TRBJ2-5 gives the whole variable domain KAGVTQTPRYLIKTRGQQVTLSCSPISGHRSVSWYQQTPGQGLQFLFEYFSETQRNKGNFPGRFSGRQFSNSRSEMNVSTLELGDSALYLCASSLVGDKTKETQYFGPGTRLLVL.

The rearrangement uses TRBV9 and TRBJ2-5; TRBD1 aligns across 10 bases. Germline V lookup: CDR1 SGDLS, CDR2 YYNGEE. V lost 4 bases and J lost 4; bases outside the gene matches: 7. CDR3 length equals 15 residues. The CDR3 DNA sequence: TGTGCCAGCAGCACCCGGACAGGGGGGGGAGAGACCCAGTACTTC. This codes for CASSTRTGGGETQYF.

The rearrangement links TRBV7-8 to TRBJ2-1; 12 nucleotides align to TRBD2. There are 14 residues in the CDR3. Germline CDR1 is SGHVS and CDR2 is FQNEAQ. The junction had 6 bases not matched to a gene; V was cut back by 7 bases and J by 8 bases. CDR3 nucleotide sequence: TGTGCCAGCACCGGACTAGCGGGAATCTATGAGCAGTTCTTC. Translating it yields CASTGLAGIYEQFF.

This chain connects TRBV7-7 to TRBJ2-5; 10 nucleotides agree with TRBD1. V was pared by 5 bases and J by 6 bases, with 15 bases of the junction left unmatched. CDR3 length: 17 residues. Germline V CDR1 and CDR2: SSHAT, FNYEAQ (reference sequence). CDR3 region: CASSVGQGEDKVKTQYF. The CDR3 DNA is TGTGCCAGCAGCGTCGGACAGGGGGAGGACAAGGTGAAGACCCAGTACTTC.

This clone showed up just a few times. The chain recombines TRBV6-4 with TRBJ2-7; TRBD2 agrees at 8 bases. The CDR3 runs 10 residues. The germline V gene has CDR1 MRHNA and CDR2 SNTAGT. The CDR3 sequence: CASGGGEQYF. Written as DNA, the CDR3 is TGTGCGAGCGGGGGAGGCGAGCAGTACTTC.

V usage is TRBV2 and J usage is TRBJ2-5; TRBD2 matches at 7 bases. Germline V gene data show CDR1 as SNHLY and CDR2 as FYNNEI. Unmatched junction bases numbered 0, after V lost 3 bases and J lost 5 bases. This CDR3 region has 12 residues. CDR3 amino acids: CASSEGGETQYF. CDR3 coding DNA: TGTGCCAGCAGTGAGGGGGGGGAGACCCAGTACTTC.

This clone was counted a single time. The CDR3 here is CASSLVGLALNEQFF. In nucleotides, the CDR3 is TGCGCCAGCAGCTTGGTGGGACTAGCGTTAAATGAGCAGTTCTTC. This rearrangement joins TRBV5-1 to TRBJ2-1, with 10 bases identical to TRBD2. V lost 0 bases and J lost 7; bases outside the gene matches: 4. The CDR3 runs 15 residues. Per the germline V gene, CDR1 is SGHRS and CDR2 is YFSETQ.

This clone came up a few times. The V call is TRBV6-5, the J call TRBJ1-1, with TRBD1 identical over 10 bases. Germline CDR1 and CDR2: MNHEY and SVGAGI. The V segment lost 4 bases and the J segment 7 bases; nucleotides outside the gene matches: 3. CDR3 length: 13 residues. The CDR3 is CASSSGTGDEAFF. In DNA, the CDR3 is TGTGCCAGCAGTTCCGGGACAGGGGATGAAGCTTTCTTT.

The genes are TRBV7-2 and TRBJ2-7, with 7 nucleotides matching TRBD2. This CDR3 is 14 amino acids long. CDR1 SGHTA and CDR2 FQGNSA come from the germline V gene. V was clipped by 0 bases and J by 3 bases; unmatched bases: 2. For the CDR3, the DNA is TGTGCCAGCAGCTTAGCGGGAGGGAACTACGAGCAGTACTTC. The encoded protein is CASSLAGGNYEQYF. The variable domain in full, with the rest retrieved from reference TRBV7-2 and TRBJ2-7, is GAGVSQSPSNKVTEKGKDVELRCDPISGHTALYWYRQSLGQGLEFLIYFQGNSAPDKSGLPSDRFSAERTGGSVSTLTIQRTQQEDSAVYLCASSLAGGNYEQYFGPGTRLTVT.

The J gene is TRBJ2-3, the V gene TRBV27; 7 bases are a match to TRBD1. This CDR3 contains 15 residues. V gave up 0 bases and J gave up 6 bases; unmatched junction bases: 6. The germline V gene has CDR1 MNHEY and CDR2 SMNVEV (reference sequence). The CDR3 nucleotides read TGTGCCAGCAGTTTATCGAACAGGGGCGCGGATACGCAGTATTTT. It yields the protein CASSLSNRGADTQYF.

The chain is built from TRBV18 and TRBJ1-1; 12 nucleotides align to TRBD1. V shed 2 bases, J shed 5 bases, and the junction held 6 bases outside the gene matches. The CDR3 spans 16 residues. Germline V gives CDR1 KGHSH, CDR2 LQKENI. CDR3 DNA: TGTGCCAGCTCACCAGGGACAGGGGGCGCGAGGACTGAAGCTTTCTTT. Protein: CASSPGTGGARTEAFF.

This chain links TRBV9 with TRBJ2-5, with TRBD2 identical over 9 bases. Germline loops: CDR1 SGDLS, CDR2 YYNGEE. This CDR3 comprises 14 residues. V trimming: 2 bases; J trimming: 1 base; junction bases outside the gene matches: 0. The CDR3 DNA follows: TGTGCCAGCAGCGTGACTAGCGGCCAAGAGACCCAGTACTTC. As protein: CASSVTSGQETQYF.

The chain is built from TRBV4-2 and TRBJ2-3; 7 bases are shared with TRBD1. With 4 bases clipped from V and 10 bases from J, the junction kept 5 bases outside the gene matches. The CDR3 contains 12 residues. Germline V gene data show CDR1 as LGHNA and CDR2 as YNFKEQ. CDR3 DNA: TGTGCCAGCAGCCGACCGACAGGGTCGCAGTATTTT. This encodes CASSRPTGSQYF.

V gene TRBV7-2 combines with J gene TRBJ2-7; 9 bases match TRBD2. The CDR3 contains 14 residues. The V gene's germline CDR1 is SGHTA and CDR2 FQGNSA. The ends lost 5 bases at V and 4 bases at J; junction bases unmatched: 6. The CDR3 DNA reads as TGTGCCAGCAGCCCTAGCGGGGCTTCGTACGAGCAGTACTTC. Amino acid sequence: CASSPSGASYEQYF.

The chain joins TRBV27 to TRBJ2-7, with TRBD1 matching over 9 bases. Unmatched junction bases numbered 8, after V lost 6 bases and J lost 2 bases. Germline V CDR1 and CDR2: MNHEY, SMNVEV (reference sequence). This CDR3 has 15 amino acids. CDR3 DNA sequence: TGTGCCAGCAGAAGACAGGGGGTCCTTCCCTACGAGCAGTACTTC. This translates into CASRRQGVLPYEQYF.

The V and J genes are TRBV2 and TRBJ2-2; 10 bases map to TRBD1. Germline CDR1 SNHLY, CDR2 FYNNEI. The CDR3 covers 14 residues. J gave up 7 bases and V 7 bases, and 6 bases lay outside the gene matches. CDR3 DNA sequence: TGTGCCAGCAATCGACAGGGGGCGGGCGGGGAGCTGTTTTTT. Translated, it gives CASNRQGAGGELFF.

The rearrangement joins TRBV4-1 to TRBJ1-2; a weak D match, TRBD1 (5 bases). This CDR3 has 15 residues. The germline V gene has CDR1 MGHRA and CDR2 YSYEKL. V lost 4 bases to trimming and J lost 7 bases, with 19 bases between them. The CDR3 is CASSPPTTALAGYTF. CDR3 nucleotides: TGCGCCAGCAGCCCACCAACGACAGCCCTCGCTGGCTACACCTTC.

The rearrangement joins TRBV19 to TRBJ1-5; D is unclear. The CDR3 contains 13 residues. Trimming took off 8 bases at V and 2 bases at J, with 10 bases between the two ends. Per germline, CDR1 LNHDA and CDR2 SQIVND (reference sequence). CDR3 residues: CASARGGNQPQHF. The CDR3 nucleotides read TGTGCCAGTGCCCGGGGAGGCAATCAGCCCCAGCATTTT.

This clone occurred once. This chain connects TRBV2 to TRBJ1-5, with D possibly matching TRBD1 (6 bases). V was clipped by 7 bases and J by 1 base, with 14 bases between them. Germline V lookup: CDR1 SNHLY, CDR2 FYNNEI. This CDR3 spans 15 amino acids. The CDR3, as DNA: TGTGCCAGCAACCTGGGGGGGCGAAGCAATCAGCCCCAGCATTTT. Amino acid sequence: CASNLGGRSNQPQHF.

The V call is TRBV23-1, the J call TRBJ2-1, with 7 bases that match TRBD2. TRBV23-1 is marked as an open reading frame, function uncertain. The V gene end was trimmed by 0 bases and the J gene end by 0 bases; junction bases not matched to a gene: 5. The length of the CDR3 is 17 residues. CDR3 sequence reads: CASSQSAGLSSYNEQFF. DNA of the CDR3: TGCGCCAGCAGTCAATCAGCGGGGTTGAGCTCCTACAATGAGCAGTTCTTC.

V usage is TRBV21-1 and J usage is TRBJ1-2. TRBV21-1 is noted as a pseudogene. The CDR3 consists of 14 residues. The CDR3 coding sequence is TGTGCCAGCAGCAAAGTTCGGTGCCTCGATGGCTACACCTTC. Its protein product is CASSKVRCLDGYTF.

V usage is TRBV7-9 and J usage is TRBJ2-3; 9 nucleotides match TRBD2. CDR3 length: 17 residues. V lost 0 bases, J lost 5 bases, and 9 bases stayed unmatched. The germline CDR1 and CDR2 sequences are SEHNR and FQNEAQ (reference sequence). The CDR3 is CASSLAFGRGGRDTQYF. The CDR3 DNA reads TGTGCCAGCAGCTTAGCTTTCGGGCGGGGGGGCCGAGATACGCAGTATTTT. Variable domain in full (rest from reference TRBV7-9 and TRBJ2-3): DTGVSQNPRHKITKRGQNVTFRCDPISEHNRLYWYRQTLGQGPEFLTYFQNEAQLEKSRLLSDRFSAERPKGSFSTLEIQRTEQGDSAMYLCASSLAFGRGGRDTQYFGPGTRLTVL.

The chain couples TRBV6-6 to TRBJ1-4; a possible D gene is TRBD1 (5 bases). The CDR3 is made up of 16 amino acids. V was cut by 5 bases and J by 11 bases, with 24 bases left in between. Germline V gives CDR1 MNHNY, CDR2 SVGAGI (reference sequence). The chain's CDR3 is CASSTPQTARSGKLFF. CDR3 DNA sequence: TGTGCCAGCAGTACCCCCCAGACAGCACGCTCCGGGAAACTGTTTTTT.

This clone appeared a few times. This CDR3 reads CASSLDPQGANEQYF. CDR3 DNA: TGTGCCAGCAGCTTAGATCCACAGGGGGCGAACGAGCAGTACTTC. The chain recombines TRBV11-2 with TRBJ2-7; 9 bases are shared with TRBD1. Germline trimming cut 0 bases from V and 5 bases from J; bases unmatched to any gene: 5. Germline values: CDR1 SGHAT, CDR2 FQNNGV. The CDR3 loop spans 15 amino acids.

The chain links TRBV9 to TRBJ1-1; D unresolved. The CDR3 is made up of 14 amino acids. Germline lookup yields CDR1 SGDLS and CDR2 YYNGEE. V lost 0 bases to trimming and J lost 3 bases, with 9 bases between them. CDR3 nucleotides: TGTGCCAGCAGCGTAGGACTGGTCGACACTGAAGCTTTCTTT. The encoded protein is CASSVGLVDTEAFF.

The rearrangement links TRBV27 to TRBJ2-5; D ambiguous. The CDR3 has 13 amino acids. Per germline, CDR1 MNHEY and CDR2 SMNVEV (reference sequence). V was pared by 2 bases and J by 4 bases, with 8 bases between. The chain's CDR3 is CASSLRLGETQYF. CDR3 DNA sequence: TGTGCCAGCAGTTTACGACTTGGAGAGACCCAGTACTTC.

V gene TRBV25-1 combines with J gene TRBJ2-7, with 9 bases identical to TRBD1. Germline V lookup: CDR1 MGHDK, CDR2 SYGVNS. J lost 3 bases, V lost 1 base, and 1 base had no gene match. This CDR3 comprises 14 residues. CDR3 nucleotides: TGTGCCAGCAGTGAATCGGGACAGGGCTACGAGCAGTACTTC. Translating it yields CASSESGQGYEQYF.

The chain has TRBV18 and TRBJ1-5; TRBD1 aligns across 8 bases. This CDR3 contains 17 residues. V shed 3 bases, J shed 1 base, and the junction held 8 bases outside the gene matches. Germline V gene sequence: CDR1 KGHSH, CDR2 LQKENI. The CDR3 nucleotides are TGTGCCAGCTCACCTATTGTTAGACAGGGGAGCAATCAGCCCCAGCATTTT. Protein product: CASSPIVRQGSNQPQHF.